This T cell receptor beta chain stems from a study of blood T cell repertoires in COVID-19. At the level of the study: The United States, Italy and Spain provided the acute and convalescent COVID-19 samples. T cells, B-cell-depleted T cells, or PBMCs supplied cDNA or gDNA.

V lost 8 bases and J 7 bases, leaving 14 bases between the germline ends. CDR1 and CDR2 from the germline V gene are ENHRY and SYGVKD. The length of the CDR3 is 13 residues. In the original workflow: Amplification from reference gene primers served as the basis for estimated nucleated cell counts. Here immunoSEQ multiplex PCR was the method, and the copy in TCRdb shows in-frame clones only, minus some. V, J and clone size are taken as reported in that table, and D and trimming were inferred from the DNA itself. The sample records about 300,000 clones, approximately 86% being singletons. The source of this sequence is an older man with acute or convalescent COVID-19. This chain uses TRBV10-3 with TRBJ1-4; TRBD1 is a possible D gene (6 bases). The sequencing input was peripheral blood. CDR3 sequence (DNA): TGTGCCATCCAGCAGGAAGGGGGTGAAAAACTGTTTTTT. Its protein is CAIQQEGGEKLFF.